This is a list of T cell receptor beta chains from one sample in a study of Graves' ophthalmopathy and Graves' hyperthyroidism. TCRdb reprocessed the multiplex PCR reads via MiXCR and lists one record per CDR3 protein. The sample comprises about 160,000 distinct CDR3 sequences, about 40% of which are singletons, and 5.8% rests with the top ten. The sequenced sample consisted of peripheral blood. Source of these receptors: a woman in her thirties or forties with Graves' ophthalmopathy. The CDR3 runs from the conserved cysteine through the conserved F or W. The D gene is left open where the match is weak. Expanded clones get a size class; other rows say once, few or many, or leave the size out.

j_call clone_size v_call d_call cdr3_aa cdr3_nt
TRBJ2-4 many TRBV20-1 TRBD2 CSAPTSGVTGNIQYF TGCAGTGCCCCGACTAGCGGGGTTACTGGAAACATTCAGTACTTC
TRBJ2-5 - TRBV28 - CASRGSAGYQGVETQYF TGTGCCAGCAGGGGCAGTGCGGGGTATCAGGGGGTCGAGACCCAGTACTTC
TRBJ2-7 many TRBV6-6 - CASSFGSSYEQYF TGTGCCAGCAGTTTCGGGAGCTCCTACGAGCAGTACTTC
TRBJ2-7 once TRBV10-1 TRBD2 CASGHPSGLVVYEQYF TGCGCCAGTGGCCATCCCTCGGGACTAGTTGTCTACGAGCAGTACTTC
TRBJ2-7 many TRBV27 TRBD1 CASSSGTGGVEQYF TGTGCCAGCAGTTCCGGGACAGGGGGCGTCGAGCAGTACTTC
TRBJ1-1 - TRBV6-5 - CASSFGTEFAEAFF TGTGCCAGCAGTTTCGGGACCGAATTCGCTGAAGCTTTCTTT
TRBJ1-3 many TRBV2 - CASRLTSSSGNTIYF TGTGCCAGCAGGTTGACTTCCAGCTCTGGAAACACCATATATTTT
TRBJ1-5 many TRBV12-5 TRBD1 CASGLTAGQGNQPQHF TGTGCTAGTGGTTTAACCGCGGGACAGGGCAATCAGCCCCAGCATTTT
TRBJ2-7 many TRBV28 TRBD1 CASSTQTGSYEQYF TGTGCCAGCAGTACGCAGACAGGGTCCTACGAGCAGTACTTC
TRBJ1-2 many TRBV10-3 TRBD1 CAISEDRDYGYTF TGTGCCATCAGTGAGGACAGGGACTATGGCTACACCTTC
TRBJ1-5 - TRBV30 - CAWNLGNQPQHF TGTGCCTGGAATCTCGGTAATCAGCCCCAGCATTTT
TRBJ1-5 many TRBV15 - CATSRDRGFQPQHF TGTGCCACCAGCAGAGATCGGGGATTTCAGCCCCAGCATTTT
TRBJ1-2 many TRBV12-3/TRBV12-4 - CASSPGSGYGYTF TGTGCCAGCAGTCCCGGGTCCGGGTATGGCTACACCTTC
TRBJ1-1 - TRBV28 - CASSLGHGPEAFF TGTGCCAGCAGTTTGGGTCATGGGCCTGAAGCTTTCTTT
TRBJ2-7 many TRBV15 - CATSRDLGPPANEQYF TGTGCCACCAGCAGAGATCTGGGACCCCCCGCGAACGAGCAGTACTTC
TRBJ2-1 - TRBV12-3/TRBV12-4 - CASSFTHNEQFF TGTGCCAGCAGTTTTACTCACAATGAGCAGTTCTTC
TRBJ1-1 many TRBV30 - CAWSASKTEAFF TGTGCCTGGAGCGCCAGTAAAACTGAAGCTTTCTTT